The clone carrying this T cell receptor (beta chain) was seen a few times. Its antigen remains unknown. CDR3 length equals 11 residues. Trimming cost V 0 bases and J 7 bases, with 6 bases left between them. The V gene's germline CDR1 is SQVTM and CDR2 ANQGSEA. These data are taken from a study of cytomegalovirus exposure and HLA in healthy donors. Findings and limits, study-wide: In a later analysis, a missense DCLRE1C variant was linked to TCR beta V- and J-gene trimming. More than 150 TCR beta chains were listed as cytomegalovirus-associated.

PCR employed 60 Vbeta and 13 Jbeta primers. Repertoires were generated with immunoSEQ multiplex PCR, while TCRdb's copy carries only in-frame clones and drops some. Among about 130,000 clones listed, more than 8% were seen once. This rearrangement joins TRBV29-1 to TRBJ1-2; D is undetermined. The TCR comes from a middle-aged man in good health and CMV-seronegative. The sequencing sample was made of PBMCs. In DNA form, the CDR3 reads TGCAGCGTTGAAGATAGGAGTGGCTACACCTTC. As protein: CSVEDRSGYTF. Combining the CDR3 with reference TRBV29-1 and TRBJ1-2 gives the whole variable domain SAVISQKPSRDICQRGTSLTIQCQVDSQVTMMFWYRQQPGQSLTLIATANQGSEATYESGFVIDKFPISRPNLTFSTLTVSNMSPEDSSIYLCSVEDRSGYTFGSGTRLTVV.